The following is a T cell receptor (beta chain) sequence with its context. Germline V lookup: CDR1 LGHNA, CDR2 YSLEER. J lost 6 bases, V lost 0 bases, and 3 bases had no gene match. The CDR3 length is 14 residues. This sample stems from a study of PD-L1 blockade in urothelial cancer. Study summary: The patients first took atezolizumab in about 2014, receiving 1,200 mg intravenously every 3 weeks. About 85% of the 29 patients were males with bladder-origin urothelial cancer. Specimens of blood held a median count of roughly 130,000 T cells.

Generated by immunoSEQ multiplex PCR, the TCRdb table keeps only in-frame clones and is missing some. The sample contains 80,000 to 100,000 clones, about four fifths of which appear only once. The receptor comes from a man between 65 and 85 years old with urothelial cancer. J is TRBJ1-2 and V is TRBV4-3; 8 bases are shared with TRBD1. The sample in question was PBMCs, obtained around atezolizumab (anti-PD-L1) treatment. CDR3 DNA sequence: TGCGCCAGCAGCCAAGACAGGGGGCACGATGGCTACACCTTC. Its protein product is CASSQDRGHDGYTF.